This TCR beta chain originates from a study of shared clonotypes between healthy human individuals. Only in-frame clones appear in the TCRdb table, and some are missing; sequencing was by immunoSEQ multiplex PCR. The sample lists about 820,000 clones, over 90% occurring once. Germline lookup yields CDR1 SEHNR and CDR2 FQNEAQ (reference sequence). Trimming removed 2 bases from V and 4 bases from J, with 14 bases in between. The CDR3 consists of 16 residues. With respect to this clone: Its cognate antigen is unknown.

Naive CD8 cells lacked CD45RO, underwent positive selection for CCR7 and left out terminally differentiated effector memory CD45RA+ cells. Findings and limits, study-wide: Naive subsets usually exceeded memory subsets in estimated richness. Depth was large, yet rarefaction showed that sorted-subset sequencing was incomplete.

The chain uses TRBV7-9 and TRBJ2-2; possibly TRBD2 for D (5 bases). Sequencing input: naive CD8+ T cells sorted from blood. The receptor was derived from a man younger than 45 in good health. CDR3 loop: CASSLFLGAITGELFF. CDR3 DNA: TGTGCCAGCAGCTTATTCCTGGGAGCGATCACCGGGGAGCTGTTTTTT.